The 10 T cell receptor beta chains presented below share a single source sample, sequenced in a study of T cells in women clearing cervical HPV infection. The data were produced by immunoSEQ multiplex PCR, yet TCRdb's version contains in-frame clones alone and is incomplete. The sample includes about 22,000 clones. Sequences were obtained from blood buffy coat. All receptors derive from a woman between 18 and 70 years old with a cervical HPV16 infection that either progressed to CIN3+ or cleared (not recorded which).

As regards this clone: The read terminates 3 residues ahead of where the CDR3 ends, so the germline J gene completes it. The chain employs TRBV2 and TRBJ2-2; TRBD1 matches 10 bases. The CDR3 covers 16 residues. Trimming cost V 5 bases and J 1 base; bases outside gene matches: 4. Germline CDR1 SNHLY, CDR2 FYNNEI. The covered CDR3 bases are TGTGCCAGCAGTAGGGGACAGGGGCAGAACACCGGGGAG. Residues: CASSRGQGQNTGE. The full CDR3 is CASSRGQGQNTGELFF.

A note on this clone: The read halts 3 residues ahead of the CDR3 end, with the missing end drawn from the germline J gene. The chain links TRBV19 to TRBJ2-4; TRBD1 aligns across 11 bases. Germline lookup yields CDR1 LNHDA and CDR2 SQIVND (reference sequence). The CDR3 length is 13 residues. CDR3 bases read: TGTGCCAGTCGGACAGGGGGCCATGGGGGT. It encodes CASRTGGHGG. The entire CDR3 is CASRTGGHGGQYF.

A note on this clone: The read gets to within 3 residues of the CDR3 end, and the germline J gene fills in the rest. The rearrangement joins TRBV11-3 to TRBJ2-6; D gene uncertain. The CDR3 sequence is 14 residues long. The germline V gene encodes CDR1 SGHNT and CDR2 YENEEA. V shed 5 bases and J shed 0 bases, with 5 bases lying between them. CDR3 loop: CASSVYSGANVLTF. Partial CDR3 DNA: TGTGCCAGCAGCGTCTACTCTGGGGCCAACGTC.

A remark on this clone: The CDR3 goes on 3 residues after the read ends, and that part is filled in from the germline J gene. The chain employs TRBV20-1 and TRBJ2-1, with D perhaps matching TRBD2 (6 bases). Between the trimmed V and J ends, which lost 0 bases and 5 bases, there was a span of 17 bases. Per the germline V gene, CDR1 is DFQATT and CDR2 is SNEGSKA (reference sequence). The CDR3 covers 16 residues. The part of the CDR3 DNA that was read is TGCAGTGCTAGAGATCCGGGGCGGGGCCTACACAATGAG. Its translation: CSARDPGRGLHNE. The complete CDR3 reads CSARDPGRGLHNEQFF.

Comment on this clone: The read ends 3 residues before the CDR3 terminus; that terminus is restored from the germline J gene. The chain has TRBV19 and TRBJ1-6; 7 positions agree with TRBD1. Per the germline V gene, CDR1 is LNHDA and CDR2 is SQIVND (reference sequence). V dropped 7 bases and J dropped 8; count of bases not matched to a gene: 5. The CDR3 consists of 13 residues. The CDR3 bases that were read are TGTGCCAGTACGGGCAGGGGGGATTCACCC. Translating it yields CASTGRGDSP. The full CDR3 is CASTGRGDSPLHF.

With regard to this clone: The CDR3 goes on 3 residues after the read ends, and that part is filled in from the germline J gene. V is TRBV12-3 or TRBV12-4 and J is TRBJ2-5; a weak D match, TRBD2 (6 bases). The length of the CDR3 is 13 residues. V was clipped by 6 bases and J by 1 base, with 9 bases between them. CDR3 DNA, as far as it was read: TGTGCCAGCAGGAGACTAGGCCAAGAGACC. Protein sequence: CASRRLGQET. The full CDR3 sequence reads CASRRLGQETQYF.

To note about this clone: With the read ending 3 residues before the CDR3 end, the germline J gene is used to fill in that end. The V and J genes are TRBV10-2 and TRBJ1-2, with D possibly matching TRBD1 (6 bases). Germline CDR1 and CDR2: WSHSY and SAAADI. The CDR3 is 15 amino acids. Incomplete CDR3 DNA: TGCGCCAGCAGTTACTCGAGGGTACAGGGCAGGGGC. It is translated as CASSYSRVQGRG. The CDR3 in full is CASSYSRVQGRGYTF.

Concerning this clone itself: The read comes to an end 3 residues before the CDR3 does, leaving the germline J gene to fill in the end. V is TRBV19 and J is TRBJ2-7; weak D call: TRBD1 (5 bases). V shed 5 bases and J shed 1 base, with 15 bases lying between them. The CDR3 loop spans 15 amino acids. Germline CDR1 LNHDA, CDR2 SQIVND (reference sequence). CDR3 bases read: TGTGCCAGTAGTCCCAAGGCCAGGGCTTCCTACGAG. As protein: CASSPKARASYE. The complete CDR3 protein is CASSPKARASYEQYF.

A note on this clone: The read ends 3 residues before the CDR3 terminus; that terminus is restored from the germline J gene. The chain joins TRBV30 to TRBJ1-2, with TRBD1 identical over 10 bases. Germline V gene lookup returns CDR1 GTSNPN and CDR2 SVGIG (reference sequence). J was trimmed by 3 bases and V by 0 bases; bases with no gene match: 7. The CDR3 loop spans 16 amino acids. The DNA read from the CDR3 is TGTGCCTGGAGTGTACGCTCTGGACAGGGGGACTATGGC. It is translated as CAWSVRSGQGDYG. The full CDR3 protein reads CAWSVRSGQGDYGYTF.

Details on this clone: The CDR3 goes on 3 residues after the read ends, and that part is filled in from the germline J gene. J is TRBJ2-2 and V is TRBV7-9; D is ambiguous. The CDR3 runs to 13 residues. CDR1 and CDR2 (germline): SEHNR, FQNEAQ (reference sequence). The part of the CDR3 DNA that was read is TGTGCCAGCAGCTCGCCCCCCAGTGAAAAG. Amino acids: CASSSPPSEK. The CDR3 in its entirety is CASSSPPSEKLFF.